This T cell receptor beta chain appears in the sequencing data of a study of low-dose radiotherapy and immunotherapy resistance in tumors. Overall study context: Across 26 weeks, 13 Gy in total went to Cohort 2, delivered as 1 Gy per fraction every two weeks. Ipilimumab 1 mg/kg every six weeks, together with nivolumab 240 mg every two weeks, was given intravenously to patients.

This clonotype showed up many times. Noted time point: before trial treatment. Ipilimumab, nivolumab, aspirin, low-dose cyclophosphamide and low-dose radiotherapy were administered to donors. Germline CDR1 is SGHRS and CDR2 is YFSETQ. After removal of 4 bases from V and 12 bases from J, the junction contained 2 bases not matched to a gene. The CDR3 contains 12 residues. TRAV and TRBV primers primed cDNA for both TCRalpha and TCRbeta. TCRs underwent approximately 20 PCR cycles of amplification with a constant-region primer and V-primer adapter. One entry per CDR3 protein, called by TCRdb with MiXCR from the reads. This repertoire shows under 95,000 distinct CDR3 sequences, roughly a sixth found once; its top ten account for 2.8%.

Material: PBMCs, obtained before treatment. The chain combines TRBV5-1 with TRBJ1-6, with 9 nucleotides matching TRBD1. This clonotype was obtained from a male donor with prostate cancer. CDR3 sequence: CASSPDRGPLHF. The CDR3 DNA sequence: TGCGCCAGCAGCCCGGACAGGGGACCCCTCCACTTT. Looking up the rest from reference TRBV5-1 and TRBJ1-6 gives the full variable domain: KAGVTQTPRYLIKTRGQQVTLSCSPISGHRSVSWYQQTPGQGLQFLFEYFSETQRNKGNFPGRFSGRQFSNSRSEMNVSTLELGDSALYLCASSPDRGPLHFGNGTRLTVT.